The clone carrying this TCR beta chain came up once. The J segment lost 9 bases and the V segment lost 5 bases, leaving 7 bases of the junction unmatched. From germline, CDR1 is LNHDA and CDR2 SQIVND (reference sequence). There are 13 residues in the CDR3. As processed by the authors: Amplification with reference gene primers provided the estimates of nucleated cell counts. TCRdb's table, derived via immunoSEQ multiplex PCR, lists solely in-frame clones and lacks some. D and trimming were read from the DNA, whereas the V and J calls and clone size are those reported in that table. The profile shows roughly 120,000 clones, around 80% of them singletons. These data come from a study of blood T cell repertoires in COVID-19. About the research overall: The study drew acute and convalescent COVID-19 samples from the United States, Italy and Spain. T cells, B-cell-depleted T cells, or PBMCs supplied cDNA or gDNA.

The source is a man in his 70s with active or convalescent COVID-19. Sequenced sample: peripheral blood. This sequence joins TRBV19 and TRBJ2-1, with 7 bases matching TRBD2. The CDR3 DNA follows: TGTGCCAGTAGTCCCGGGACTATAGCTGAGCAGTTCTTC. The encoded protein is CASSPGTIAEQFF.